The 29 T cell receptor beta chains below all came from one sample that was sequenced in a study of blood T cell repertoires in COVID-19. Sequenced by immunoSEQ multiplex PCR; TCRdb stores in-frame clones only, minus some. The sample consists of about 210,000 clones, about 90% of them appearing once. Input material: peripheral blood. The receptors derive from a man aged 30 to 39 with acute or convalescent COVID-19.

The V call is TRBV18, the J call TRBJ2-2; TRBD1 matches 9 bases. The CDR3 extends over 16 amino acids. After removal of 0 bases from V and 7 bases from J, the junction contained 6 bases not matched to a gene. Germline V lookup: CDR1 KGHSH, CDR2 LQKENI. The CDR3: CASSPPNRGRNGELFF. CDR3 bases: TGTGCCAGCTCACCACCCAACAGGGGGCGTAACGGGGAGCTGTTTTTT.

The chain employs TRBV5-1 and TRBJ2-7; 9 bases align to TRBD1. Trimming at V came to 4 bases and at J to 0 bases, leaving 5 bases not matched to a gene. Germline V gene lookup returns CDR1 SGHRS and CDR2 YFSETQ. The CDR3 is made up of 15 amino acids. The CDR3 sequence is CASSLGTGPSYEQYF. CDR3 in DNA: TGCGCCAGCAGCCTAGGGACAGGGCCCTCCTACGAGCAGTACTTC. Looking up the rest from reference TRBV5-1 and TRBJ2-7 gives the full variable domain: KAGVTQTPRYLIKTRGQQVTLSCSPISGHRSVSWYQQTPGQGLQFLFEYFSETQRNKGNFPGRFSGRQFSNSRSEMNVSTLELGDSALYLCASSLGTGPSYEQYFGPGTRLTVT.

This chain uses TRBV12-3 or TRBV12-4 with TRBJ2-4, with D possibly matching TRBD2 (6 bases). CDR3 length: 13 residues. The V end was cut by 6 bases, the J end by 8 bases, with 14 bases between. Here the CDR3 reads CASRPTWRDIQYF. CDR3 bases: TGTGCCAGCAGACCTACCTGGAGGGACATTCAGTACTTC.

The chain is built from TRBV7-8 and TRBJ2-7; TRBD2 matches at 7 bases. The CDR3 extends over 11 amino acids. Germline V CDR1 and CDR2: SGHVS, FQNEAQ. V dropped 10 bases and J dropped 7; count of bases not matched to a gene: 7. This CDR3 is CATSGVGEQYF. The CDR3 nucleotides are TGTGCCACTAGCGGCGTGGGAGAGCAGTACTTC.

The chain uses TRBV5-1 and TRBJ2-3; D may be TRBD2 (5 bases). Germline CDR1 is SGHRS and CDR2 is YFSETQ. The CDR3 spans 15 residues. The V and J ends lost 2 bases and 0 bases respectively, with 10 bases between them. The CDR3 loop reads CASSFRSGSTDTQYF. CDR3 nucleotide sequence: TGCGCCAGCAGCTTTAGGTCGGGAAGCACAGATACGCAGTATTTT.

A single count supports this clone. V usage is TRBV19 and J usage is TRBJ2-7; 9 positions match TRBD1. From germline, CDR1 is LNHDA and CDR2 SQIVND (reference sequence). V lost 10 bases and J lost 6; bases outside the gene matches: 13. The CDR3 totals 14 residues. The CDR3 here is CATETGTGTFEQYF. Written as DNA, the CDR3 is TGTGCCACCGAAACCGGGACAGGGACTTTCGAGCAGTACTTC.

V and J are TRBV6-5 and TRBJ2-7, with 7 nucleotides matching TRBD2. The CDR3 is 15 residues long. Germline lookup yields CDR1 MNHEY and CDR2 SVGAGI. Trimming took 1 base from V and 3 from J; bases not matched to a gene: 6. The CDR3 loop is CASSYYSGGGYEQYF. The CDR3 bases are TGTGCCAGCAGTTACTACAGCGGCGGGGGCTACGAGCAGTACTTC.

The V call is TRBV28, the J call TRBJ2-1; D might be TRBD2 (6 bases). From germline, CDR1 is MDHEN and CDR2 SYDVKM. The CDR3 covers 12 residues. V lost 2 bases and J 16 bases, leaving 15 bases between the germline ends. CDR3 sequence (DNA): TGTGCCAGCAGTTTAGCCCGGAGCGGGCGTTTCTTC. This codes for CASSLARSGRFF. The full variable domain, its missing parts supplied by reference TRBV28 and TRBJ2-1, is DVKVTQSSRYLVKRTGEKVFLECVQDMDHENMFWYRQDPGLGLRLIYFSYDVKMKEKGDIPEGYSVSREKKERFSLILESASTNQTSMYLCASSLARSGRFFGPGTRLTVL.

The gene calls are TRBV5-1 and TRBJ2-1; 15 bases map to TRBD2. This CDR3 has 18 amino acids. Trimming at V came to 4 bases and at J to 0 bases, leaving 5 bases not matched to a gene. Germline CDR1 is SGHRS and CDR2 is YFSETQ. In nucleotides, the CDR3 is TGCGCCAGCAGCACGGGACTAGCGGGGGGTAGCTCCTACAATGAGCAGTTCTTC. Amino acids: CASSTGLAGGSSYNEQFF.

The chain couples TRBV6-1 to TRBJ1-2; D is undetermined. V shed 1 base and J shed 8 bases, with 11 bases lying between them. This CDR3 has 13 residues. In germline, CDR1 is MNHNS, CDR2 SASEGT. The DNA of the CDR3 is TGTGCCAGCAGTGAAGAGGGAGTTCAGGGCTACACCTTC. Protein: CASSEEGVQGYTF.

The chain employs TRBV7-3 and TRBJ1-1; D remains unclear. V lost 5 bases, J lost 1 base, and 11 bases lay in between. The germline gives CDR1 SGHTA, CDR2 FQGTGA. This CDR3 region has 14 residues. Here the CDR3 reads CASSPSSGNTEAFF. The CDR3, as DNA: TGTGCCAGCAGCCCCTCTTCGGGGAACACTGAAGCTTTCTTT.

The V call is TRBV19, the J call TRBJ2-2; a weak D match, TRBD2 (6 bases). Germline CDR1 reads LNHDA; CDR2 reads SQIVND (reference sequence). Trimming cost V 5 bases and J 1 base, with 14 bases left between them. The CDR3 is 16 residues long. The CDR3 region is CASSQGWGVNTGELFF. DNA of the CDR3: TGTGCCAGTAGTCAAGGTTGGGGGGTGAACACCGGGGAGCTGTTTTTT.

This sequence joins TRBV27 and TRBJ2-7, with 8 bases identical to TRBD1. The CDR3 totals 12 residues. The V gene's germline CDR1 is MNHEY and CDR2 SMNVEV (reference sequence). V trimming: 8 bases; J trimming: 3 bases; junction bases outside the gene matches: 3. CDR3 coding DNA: TGTGCCAGCCAGGGACAGGTCTACGAGCAGTACTTC. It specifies CASQGQVYEQYF.

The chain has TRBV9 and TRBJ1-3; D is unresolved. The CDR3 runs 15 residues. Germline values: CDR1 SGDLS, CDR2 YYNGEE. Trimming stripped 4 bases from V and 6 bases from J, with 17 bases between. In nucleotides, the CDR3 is TGTGCCAGCAGCTCTCAGCCAGAGGTGGCAAACACCATATATTTT. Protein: CASSSQPEVANTIYF.

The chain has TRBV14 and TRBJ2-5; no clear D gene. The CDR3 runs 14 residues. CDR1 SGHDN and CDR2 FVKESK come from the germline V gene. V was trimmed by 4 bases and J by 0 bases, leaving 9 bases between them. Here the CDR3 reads CASSLNRDQETQYF. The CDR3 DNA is TGTGCCAGCAGCCTTAACAGAGACCAAGAGACCCAGTACTTC.

The CDR3 spells CASSPRRTSGNIYEQFF. DNA for the CDR3: TGTGCCAGTAGTCCGCGCCGTACTAGCGGGAATATCTATGAGCAGTTCTTC. The chain employs TRBV19 and TRBJ2-1, with 10 bases matching TRBD2. Germline CDR1 is LNHDA and CDR2 is SQIVND (reference sequence). After removal of 5 bases from V and 8 bases from J, the junction contained 15 bases not matched to a gene. There are 17 residues in the CDR3.

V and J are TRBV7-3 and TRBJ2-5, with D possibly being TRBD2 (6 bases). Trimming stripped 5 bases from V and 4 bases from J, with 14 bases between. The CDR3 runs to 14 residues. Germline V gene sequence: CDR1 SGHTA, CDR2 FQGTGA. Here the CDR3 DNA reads TGTGCCAGCAGCCCCGGGGTGGGGGGAGAGACCCAGTACTTC. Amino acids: CASSPGVGGETQYF.

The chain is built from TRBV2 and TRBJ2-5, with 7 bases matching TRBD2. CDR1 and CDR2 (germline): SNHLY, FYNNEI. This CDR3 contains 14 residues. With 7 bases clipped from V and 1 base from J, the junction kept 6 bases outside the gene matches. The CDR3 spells CASNWRGSQETQYF. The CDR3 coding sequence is TGTGCCAGCAATTGGCGGGGGAGCCAAGAGACCCAGTACTTC.

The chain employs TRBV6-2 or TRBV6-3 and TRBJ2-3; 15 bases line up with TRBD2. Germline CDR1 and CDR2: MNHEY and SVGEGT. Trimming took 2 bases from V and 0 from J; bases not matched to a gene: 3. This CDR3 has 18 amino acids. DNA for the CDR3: TGTGCCAGCAGTTACACTGGGACTAGCGGGGGGAGCACAGATACGCAGTATTTT. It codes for CASSYTGTSGGSTDTQYF.

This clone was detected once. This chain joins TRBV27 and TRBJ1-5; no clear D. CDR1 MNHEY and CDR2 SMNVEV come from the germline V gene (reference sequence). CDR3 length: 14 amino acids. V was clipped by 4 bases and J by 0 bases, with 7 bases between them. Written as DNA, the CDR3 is TGTGCCAGCAGTTCAGGTTATAGCAATCAGCCCCAGCATTTT. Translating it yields CASSSGYSNQPQHF.

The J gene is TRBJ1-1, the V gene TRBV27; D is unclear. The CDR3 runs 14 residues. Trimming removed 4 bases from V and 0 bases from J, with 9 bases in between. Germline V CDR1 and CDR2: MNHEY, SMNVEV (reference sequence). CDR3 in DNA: TGTGCCAGCAGTTCAGGACTCATGAACACTGAAGCTTTCTTT. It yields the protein CASSSGLMNTEAFF.

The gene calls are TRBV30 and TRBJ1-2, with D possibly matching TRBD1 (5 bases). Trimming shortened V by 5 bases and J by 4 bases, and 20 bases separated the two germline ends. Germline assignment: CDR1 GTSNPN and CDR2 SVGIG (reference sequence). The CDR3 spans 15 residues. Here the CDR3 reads CAWRWSSQGPYGYTF. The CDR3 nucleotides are TGTGCCTGGCGGTGGAGCAGTCAGGGCCCCTATGGCTACACCTTC.

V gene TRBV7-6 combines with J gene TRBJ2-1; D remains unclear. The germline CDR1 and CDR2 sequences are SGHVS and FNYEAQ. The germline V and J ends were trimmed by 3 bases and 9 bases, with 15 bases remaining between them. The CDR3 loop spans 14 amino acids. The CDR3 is CASSFPQRASEQFF. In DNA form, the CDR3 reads TGTGCCAGCAGCTTTCCCCAACGAGCTAGTGAGCAGTTCTTC.

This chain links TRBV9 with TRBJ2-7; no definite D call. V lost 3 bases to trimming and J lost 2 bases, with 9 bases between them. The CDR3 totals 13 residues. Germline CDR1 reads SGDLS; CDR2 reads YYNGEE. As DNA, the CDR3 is TGTGCCAGCAGCGGTAGTTATACCTACGAGCAGTACTTC. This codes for CASSGSYTYEQYF.

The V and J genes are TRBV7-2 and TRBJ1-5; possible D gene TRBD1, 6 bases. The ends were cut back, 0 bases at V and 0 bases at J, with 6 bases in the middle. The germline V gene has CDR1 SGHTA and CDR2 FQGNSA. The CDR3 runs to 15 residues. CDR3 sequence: CASSLAQGSNQPQHF. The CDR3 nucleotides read TGTGCCAGCAGCTTAGCACAGGGTAGCAATCAGCCCCAGCATTTT.

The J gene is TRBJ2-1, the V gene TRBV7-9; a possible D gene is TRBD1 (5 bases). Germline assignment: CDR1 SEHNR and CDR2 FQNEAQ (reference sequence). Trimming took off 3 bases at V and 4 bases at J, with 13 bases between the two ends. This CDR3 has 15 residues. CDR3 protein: CASSFPWGQYNEQFF. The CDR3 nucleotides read TGTGCCAGCAGCTTTCCATGGGGCCAGTACAATGAGCAGTTCTTC.

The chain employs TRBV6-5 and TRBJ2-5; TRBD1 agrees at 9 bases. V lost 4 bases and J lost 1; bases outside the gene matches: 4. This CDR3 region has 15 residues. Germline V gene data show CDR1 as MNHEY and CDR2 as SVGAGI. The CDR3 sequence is CASSWDREAQETQYF. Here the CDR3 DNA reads TGTGCCAGCAGTTGGGACAGGGAAGCCCAAGAGACCCAGTACTTC.

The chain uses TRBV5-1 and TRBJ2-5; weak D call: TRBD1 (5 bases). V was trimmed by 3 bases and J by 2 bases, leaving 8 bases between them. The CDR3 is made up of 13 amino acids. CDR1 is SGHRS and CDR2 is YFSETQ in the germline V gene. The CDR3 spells CASSSRQQETQYF. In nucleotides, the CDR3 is TGCGCCAGCAGCTCCAGACAGCAAGAGACCCAGTACTTC.

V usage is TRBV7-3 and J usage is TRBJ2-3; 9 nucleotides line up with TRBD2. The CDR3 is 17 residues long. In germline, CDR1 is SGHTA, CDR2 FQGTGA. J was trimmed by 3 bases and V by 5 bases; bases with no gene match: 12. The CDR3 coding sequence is TGTGCCAGCAGCGCCACCCTCCTAGCGGGGCGAACAGATACGCAGTATTTT. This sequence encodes CASSATLLAGRTDTQYF.